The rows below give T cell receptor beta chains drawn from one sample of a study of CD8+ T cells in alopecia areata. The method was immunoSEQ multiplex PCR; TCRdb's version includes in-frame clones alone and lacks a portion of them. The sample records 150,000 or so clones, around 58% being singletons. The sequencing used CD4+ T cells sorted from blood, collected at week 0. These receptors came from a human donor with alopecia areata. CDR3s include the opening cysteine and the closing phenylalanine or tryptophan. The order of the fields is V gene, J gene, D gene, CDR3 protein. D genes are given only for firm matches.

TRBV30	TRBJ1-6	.	CAWATYLSNNSPLHF
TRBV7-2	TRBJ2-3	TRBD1	CASSLTGGGTDTQYF
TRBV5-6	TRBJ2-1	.	CASRSYNEQFF
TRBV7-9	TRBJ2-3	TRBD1	CASSSRQGLDTQYF
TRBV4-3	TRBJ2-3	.	CASSQDRRGTDTQYF
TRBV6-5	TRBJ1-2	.	CASSYSLGENYGYTF
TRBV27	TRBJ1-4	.	CASSLRGTNEKLFF
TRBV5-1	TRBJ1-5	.	CASSLTGSQPQHF
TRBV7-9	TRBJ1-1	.	CASSPLRLNTEAFF
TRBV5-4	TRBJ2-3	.	CASSPRPGDTQYF
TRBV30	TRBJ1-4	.	CAWSRRVATNEKLFF
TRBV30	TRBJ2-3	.	CAWSAGGSTDTQYF
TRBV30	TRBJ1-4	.	CAWSVLAPGGLFF
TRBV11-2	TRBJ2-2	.	CASRLTYPGELFF
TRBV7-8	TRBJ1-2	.	CASSLARTGGGYTF
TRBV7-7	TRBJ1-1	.	CASSPIGQPNTEAFF
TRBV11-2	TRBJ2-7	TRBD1	CASRQIRGQGALHSYEQYF
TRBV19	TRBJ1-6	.	CASSIGGNTNSPLHF
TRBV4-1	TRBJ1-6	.	CASSHRGRTDSPLHF
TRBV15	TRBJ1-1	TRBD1	CATSRDLPGQGNTEAFF
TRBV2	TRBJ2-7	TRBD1	CASSLSPGQGTYEQYF
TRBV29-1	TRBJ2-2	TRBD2	CSVALGLAGIGGELFF
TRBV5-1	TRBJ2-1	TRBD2	CASSLAGGGVDEQFF
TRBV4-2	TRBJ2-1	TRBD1	CASSTPGQIVGEQFF
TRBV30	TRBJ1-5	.	CAWSVGGEEPQHF
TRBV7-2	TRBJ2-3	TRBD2	CASSSGTRGGTDTQYF
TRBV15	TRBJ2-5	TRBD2	CATSPRAGGGETQYF
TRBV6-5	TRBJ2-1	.	CASSYSPEGYNEQFF
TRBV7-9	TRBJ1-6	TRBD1	CASSLYRDRPWPLHF
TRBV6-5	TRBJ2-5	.	CASRNRGHGTQYF
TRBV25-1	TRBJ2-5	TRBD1	CASSAPGQGMETQYF
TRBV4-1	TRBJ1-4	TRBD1	CASRQGTGGEKLFF
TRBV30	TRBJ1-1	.	CAWRGGQVTEAFF
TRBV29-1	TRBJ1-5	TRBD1	CSVFTGGGQPQHF
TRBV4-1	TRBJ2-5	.	CASSHGSYSGSETQYF
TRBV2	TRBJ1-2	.	CASSESYGRYGYTF
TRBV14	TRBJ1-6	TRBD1	CASSQGTGYSPLHF
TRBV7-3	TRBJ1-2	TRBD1	CASSPSSGTGGFGGYTF
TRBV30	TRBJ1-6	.	CAWKRDNSPLHF
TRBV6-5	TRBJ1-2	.	CASSYSMAHSGYTF
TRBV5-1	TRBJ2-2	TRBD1	CASSSGQGNTGELFF
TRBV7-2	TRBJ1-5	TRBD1	CASSRTGRDKPQHF
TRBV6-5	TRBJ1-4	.	CASMLQAGEKLFF
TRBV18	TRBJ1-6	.	CASSPRSQGPSPLHF
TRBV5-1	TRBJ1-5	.	CASSLSGNQPQHF
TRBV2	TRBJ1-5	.	CASSGESGAGEPQHF
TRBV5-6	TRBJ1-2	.	CASSLAYLKGDGYTF